This TCR beta chain was captured in a study of blood T cell repertoires in COVID-19. Study at large: There were acute and convalescent COVID-19 samples, and they came from the United States, Italy and Spain. From T cells, B-cell-depleted T cells, or PBMCs came the material, which was cDNA or gDNA.

As handled by the study authors: Counts of nucleated cells, estimated from reference gene primer amplification, were obtained. The method was immunoSEQ multiplex PCR; TCRdb's version includes in-frame clones alone and lacks a portion of them. V, J and clone size derive from that table, while D and trimming were established from the DNA sequence. The sample records approximately 260,000 clones, approximately 86% being singletons. This receptor was taken from a man between 18 and 35 years old with active or convalescent COVID-19. Source material: peripheral blood.

CDR3 loop: CASSPHADSNSPLHF. The CDR3 nucleotides are TGTGCCAGCAGCCCCCATGCGGACAGCAATTCACCCCTCCACTTT. The chain has TRBV11-2 and TRBJ1-6, with a possible D match to TRBD1 (6 bases). The germline V gene encodes CDR1 SGHAT and CDR2 FQNNGV. Between the trimmed V and J ends, which lost 5 bases and 7 bases, there was a span of 15 bases. The CDR3 runs 15 residues.